Shown below are 18 T cell receptor beta chains from a single sample sequenced in a study of tumor-infiltrating lymphocytes in primary liver carcinoma. In addition to blood RNA drawn from unsorted whole blood, germline DNA was extracted. A primer matching the constant region was used to make TCR beta cDNA from about 500 ng of total RNA. Generation of the TCR beta libraries relied on three nested multiplex PCR rounds using slightly modified ARM-PCR. TRBV1-TRBV30 forward primers paired with a C-beta reverse primer drove the first two PCR rounds, approximately 11 cycles each. TCRdb used MiXCR to reprocess the multiplex PCR reads, holding one entry per CDR3 protein. This sample has about 320,000 distinct CDR3 sequences, with about 60% found just once. Specimen: peripheral blood. These receptors all come from a man aged 35 to 55 with primary liver carcinoma and hepatitis B virus infection.

Worth noting for this clonotype: The germline gene is not matched at one end of the junction; a read error may be the cause. The CDR3 sequence is CVSSQFFGTEETQYF. DNA of the CDR3: TGTGTCAGCAGCCAATTCTTCGGGACAGAGGAGACCCAGTACTTC. The V and J genes are TRBV14 and TRBJ2-5; the match to TRBD1 covers 7 bases. The CDR3 length is 15 residues. Germline CDR1 reads SGHDN; CDR2 reads FVKESK.

This clonotype was seen once. This could be a read error, since a much larger clone is one nucleotide away. The V and J genes are TRBV12-3 or TRBV12-4 and TRBJ2-5; 13 positions match TRBD2. The CDR3 extends over 14 amino acids. The DNA for the CDR3 is TGTGCCAGCAGACTAGCGGGAGGGGGGGAGACCAAGTACTTC. As protein: CASRLAGGGETKYF.

The genes are TRBV7-8 and TRBJ2-7, with 8 positions matching TRBD2. V shed 4 bases, J shed 0 bases, and the junction held 14 bases outside the gene matches. CDR3 length equals 18 residues. In germline, CDR1 is SGHVS, CDR2 FQNEAQ. This chain's CDR3 is CASSSPPGLVGFSYEQYF. The CDR3 bases are TGTGCCAGCAGCTCCCCACCGGGACTAGTGGGCTTCTCCTACGAGCAGTACTTC.

In regard to this clonotype: A much more abundant neighbour one base away suggests this may be a read error. No conserved phenylalanine or tryptophan is present at the end of the CDR3, so a read error is the likely explanation. The chain has TRBV12-3 or TRBV12-4 and TRBJ2-7; D is perhaps TRBD2 (6 bases). V was clipped by 3 bases and J by 5 bases, with 17 bases between them. CDR3 length: 15 amino acids. The CDR3 DNA reads TGTGCCAGCAGTTTGCTTGTCGGGAGTCAAAACGAGCAGTACCTC. Translated, it gives CASSLLVGSQNEQYL.

To note about this clonotype: Without the conserved terminal phenylalanine or tryptophan, this CDR3 likely stems from a read error. The genes are TRBV11-1 and TRBJ2-1; possibly TRBD1 for D (5 bases). CDR1 is SGHAT, CDR2 FQDESV, per germline (reference sequence). V was shortened by 4 bases and J by 9 bases, with 13 bases between the two germline ends. The CDR3 sequence is 13 residues long. CDR3 residues: CASSSPRGGEQFL. The CDR3, as DNA: TGTGCCAGCAGCTCACCTAGGGGTGGTGAGCAGTTCCTC.

This clonotype occurred a few times. The J gene is TRBJ2-1, the V gene TRBV11-2, with 13 bases that match TRBD2. Germline CDR1 and CDR2: SGHAT and FQNNGV. V was pared by 5 bases and J by 8 bases, with 9 bases of the junction left unmatched. The CDR3 has 16 residues. The CDR3 loop reads CASSPAGLAGVDEQFF. CDR3 sequence (DNA): TGTGCCAGCAGCCCCGCAGGACTAGCGGGAGTGGATGAGCAGTTCTTC.

The sample holds a few counts of this clonotype. V and J are TRBV4-1 and TRBJ2-3; a possible D gene is TRBD2 (5 bases). Trimming took 3 bases from V and 4 from J, leaving 5 bases between them. The CDR3 is made up of 12 amino acids. The germline gives CDR1 MGHRA, CDR2 YSYEKL. Written as DNA, the CDR3 is TGCGCCAGCAGCCAGGGAGCAGATACGCAGTATTTT. This codes for CASSQGADTQYF.

This clonotype was detected many times. The CDR3 coding sequence is TGCAGCGTTGTGGGACAACAGTACACTGAAGCTTTCTTT. It translates to CSVVGQQYTEAFF. The chain employs TRBV29-1 and TRBJ1-1; weak D call: TRBD1 (6 bases). Germline CDR1 and CDR2: SQVTM and ANQGSEA. Trimming cost V 4 bases and J 3 bases, with 12 bases left between them. The CDR3 covers 13 residues.

The chain is built from TRBV11-2 and TRBJ1-1; D is unresolved. Between the trimmed V and J ends, which lost 0 bases and 3 bases, there was a span of 8 bases. The CDR3 totals 14 residues. Looked up from germline, CDR1 is SGHAT and CDR2 is FQNNGV. In DNA form, the CDR3 reads TGTGCCAGCAGCTTAGATCTTGTGGACACTGAAGCTTTCTTT. Encoded protein: CASSLDLVDTEAFF.

In the case of this clonotype: A clone one base away is much larger, so this may be a read error. The J gene is TRBJ2-4, the V gene TRBV6-2 or TRBV6-3; the D is unclear. The germline V gene encodes CDR1 MNHEY and CDR2 SVGEGT. The CDR3 contains 13 residues. Trimming pared 5 bases from V and 4 bases from J, leaving 9 bases between. DNA of the CDR3: TGTGCCAGCAGTCACATGGGGAAAAACATTCAGTACTTC. This gives the protein CASSHMGKNIQYF.

This chain joins TRBV5-1 and TRBJ2-7, with 8 positions matching TRBD2. V dropped 3 bases and J dropped 7; count of bases not matched to a gene: 9. This CDR3 region has 14 residues. Germline V gene lookup returns CDR1 SGHRS and CDR2 YFSETQ. The CDR3 spells CASSSRAGAAEQYF. In DNA, the CDR3 is TGCGCCAGCAGCTCCAGAGCGGGAGCGGCTGAGCAGTACTTC.

In the case of this clonotype: The CDR3 carries no conserved terminal phenylalanine or tryptophan, so it likely arises from a read error. The DNA is omitted, as the CDR3 cannot be located on it reliably, and the CDR3 follows TCRdb's listing. The genes are TRBV29-1 and TRBJ2-1. Looked up from germline, CDR1 is SQVTM and CDR2 is ANQGSEA. The CDR3 length is 11 residues, termini included. CDR3 in amino acids: CSVSSYNELFL.

The genes are TRBV28 and TRBJ2-7; D perhaps matches TRBD2 (6 bases). CDR1 is MDHEN, CDR2 SYDVKM, per germline. The CDR3 runs to 15 residues. Trimming shortened V by 2 bases and J by 2 bases, and 13 bases separated the two germline ends. CDR3 bases: TGTGCCAGCAGTTTAGGGCTAGCGTATACCTACGAGCAGTACTTC. It yields the protein CASSLGLAYTYEQYF.

With regard to this clonotype: Possible read error: a much larger clone is one base away. The chain employs TRBV6-2 or TRBV6-3 and TRBJ2-7, with D tentatively TRBD1 (6 bases). In germline, CDR1 is MNHEY, CDR2 SVGEGT. CDR3 length: 16 amino acids. V lost 6 bases to trimming and J lost 7 bases, with 25 bases between them. The CDR3 region has the DNA TGTGCCAGCAGGCCCCTCCCGGAACAGGGCGAAAGGGAGCAGTACTTC. As protein: CASRPLPEQGEREQYF.

This sequence joins TRBV28 and TRBJ1-5; no clear D. Trimming stripped 10 bases from V and 6 bases from J, with 19 bases between. In germline, CDR1 is MDHEN, CDR2 SYDVKM. CDR3 length equals 14 residues. In nucleotides, the CDR3 is TGTGCCAACGCGAACCAGGCCCGTGTTCAGCCCCAGCATTTT. Amino acid sequence: CANANQARVQPQHF.

As to this clonotype: This may be a read error, as it is one base from a much larger clone. The chain carries TRBV6-2 or TRBV6-3 and TRBJ2-3, with D uncertain. The end of the DNA aligns better with TRBJ1-5, so the J call may be wrong. This CDR3 region has 12 residues. Germline V CDR1 and CDR2: MNHEY, SVGEGT. CDR3 region: CASSAGTDTQHF. CDR3 nucleotides: TGTGCCAGCAGTGCTGGCACAGATACGCAGCATTTT.

This clonotype was seen a few times. Given a much more abundant clone one base away, this may be a read error. The V and J genes are TRBV6-1 and TRBJ1-5, with D possibly being TRBD1 (6 bases). The CDR3 totals 15 residues. CDR1 is MNHNS and CDR2 is SASEGT in the germline V gene. V shed 0 bases and J shed 8 bases, with 14 bases lying between them. The CDR3 DNA reads as TGTGCCAGCAGTGAAGCTAGACAGGAAAATGAGCCCCAGCATTTT. Translation gives CASSEARQENEPQHF.

The CDR3 spells CASSHMTGAQETQYF. The CDR3, as DNA: TGTGCCAGCAGCCACATGACAGGGGCTCAAGAGACCCAGTACTTC. The V gene is TRBV7-9, the J gene TRBJ2-5, with 8 nucleotides matching TRBD1. The CDR3 consists of 15 residues. V lost 5 bases, J lost 2 bases, and 7 bases stayed unmatched. Germline lookup yields CDR1 SEHNR and CDR2 FQNEAQ (reference sequence).